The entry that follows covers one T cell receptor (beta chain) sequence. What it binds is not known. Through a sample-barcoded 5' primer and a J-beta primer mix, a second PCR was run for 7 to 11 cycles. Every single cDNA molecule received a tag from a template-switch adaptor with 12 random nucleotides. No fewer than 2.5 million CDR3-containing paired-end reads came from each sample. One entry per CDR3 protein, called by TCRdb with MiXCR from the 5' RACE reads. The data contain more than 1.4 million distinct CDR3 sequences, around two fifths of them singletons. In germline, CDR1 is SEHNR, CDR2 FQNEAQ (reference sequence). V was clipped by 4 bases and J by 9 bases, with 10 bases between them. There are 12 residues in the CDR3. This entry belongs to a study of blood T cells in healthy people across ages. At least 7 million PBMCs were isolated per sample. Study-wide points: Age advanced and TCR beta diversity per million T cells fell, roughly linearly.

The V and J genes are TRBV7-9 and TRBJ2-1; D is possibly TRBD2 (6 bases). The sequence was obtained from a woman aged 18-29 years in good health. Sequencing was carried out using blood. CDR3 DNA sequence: TGTGCCAGCAGCTCGGGACTTGGTGAGCAGTTCTTC. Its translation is CASSSGLGEQFF.